The TCR beta chain under discussion was sequenced for a study of cytomegalovirus exposure and HLA in healthy donors. About the study: Around 80 million unique TCRs from HLA-typed donors were held in an early data release.

This CDR3 comprises 15 residues. Germline assignment: CDR1 MNHEY and CDR2 SVGAGI. V shed 5 bases, J shed 3 bases, and the junction held 8 bases outside the gene matches. Regarding this clone: As yet, its antigen is unknown.

Study-level points and caveats: High sensitivity and specificity were reportedly achieved when the classifier diagnosed cytomegalovirus status.

PCR was performed using 60 Vbeta and 13 Jbeta primers. Authors' methods: Approximately 10 million shared chains were among tens of millions of unique TCR beta chains counted in a later analysis. Measured with immunoSEQ multiplex PCR; TCRdb has only the in-frame clones, and not every one. V, J and clone size were drawn from that table, and D and trimming were deduced from the DNA. The sample shows 180,000 or so clones, approximately 82% of them seen only once. This receptor was obtained from a woman between 40 and 55 years old in good health and CMV-seropositive. Sequencing used PBMCs. The rearrangement links TRBV6-5 to TRBJ2-7; 9 bases are a match to TRBD2. This CDR3 reads CASSVGRTSVYEQYF. The CDR3 region has the DNA TGTGCCAGCAGTGTCGGCAGGACTAGCGTCTACGAGCAGTACTTC.